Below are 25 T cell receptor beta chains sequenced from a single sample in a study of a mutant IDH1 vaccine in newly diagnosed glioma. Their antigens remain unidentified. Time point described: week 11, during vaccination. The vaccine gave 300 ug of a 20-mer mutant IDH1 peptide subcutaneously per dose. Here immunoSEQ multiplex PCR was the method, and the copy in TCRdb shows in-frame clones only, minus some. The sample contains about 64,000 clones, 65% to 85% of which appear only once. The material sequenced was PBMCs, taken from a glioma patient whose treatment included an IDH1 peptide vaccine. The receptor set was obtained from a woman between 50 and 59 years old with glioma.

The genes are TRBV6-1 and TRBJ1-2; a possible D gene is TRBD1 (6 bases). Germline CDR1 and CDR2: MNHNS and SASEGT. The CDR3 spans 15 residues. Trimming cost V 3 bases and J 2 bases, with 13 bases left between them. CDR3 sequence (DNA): TGTGCCAGCAGTGACCTAGGGGGGGCGAACTATGGCTACACCTTC. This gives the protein CASSDLGGANYGYTF.

In DNA form, the CDR3 reads TGTGCCAGTAGTATGGTCGGCAGGGGCAATCAGCCCCAGCATTTT. This sequence encodes CASSMVGRGNQPQHF. V and J are TRBV19 and TRBJ1-5; TRBD1 is a possible D gene (5 bases). Germline lookup yields CDR1 LNHDA and CDR2 SQIVND (reference sequence). The V end was cut by 3 bases, the J end by 2 bases, with 11 bases between. The CDR3 runs 15 residues.

DNA of the CDR3: TGTGCCAGCAGTTACGGCTTAGCGGGCTACAATGAGCAGTTCTTC. Its translation is CASSYGLAGYNEQFF. J is TRBJ2-1 and V is TRBV6-6, with TRBD2 matching 7 bases. CDR3 size: 15 residues. The V segment lost 2 bases and the J segment 3 bases; nucleotides outside the gene matches: 4. Germline CDR1 is MNHNY and CDR2 is SVGAGI (reference sequence).

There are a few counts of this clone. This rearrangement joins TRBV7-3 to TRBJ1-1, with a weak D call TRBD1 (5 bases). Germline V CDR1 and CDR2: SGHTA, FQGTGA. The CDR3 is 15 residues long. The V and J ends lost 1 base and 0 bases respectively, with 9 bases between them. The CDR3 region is CASSLNPGMNTEAFF. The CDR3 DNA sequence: TGTGCCAGCAGCTTAAATCCAGGGATGAACACTGAAGCTTTCTTT.

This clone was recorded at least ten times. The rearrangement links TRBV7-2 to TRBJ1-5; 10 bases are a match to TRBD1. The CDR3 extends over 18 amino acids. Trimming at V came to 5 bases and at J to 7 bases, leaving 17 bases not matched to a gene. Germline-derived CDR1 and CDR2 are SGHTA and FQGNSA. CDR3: CASSLRPGQGPYGQPQHF. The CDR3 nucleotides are TGTGCCAGCAGCCTCCGCCCGGGACAGGGGCCCTACGGACAGCCCCAGCATTTT.

The CDR3 spells CASSQRGRSDTQYF. The CDR3 region has the DNA TGTGCCAGCAGTCAGAGGGGGCGGTCAGATACGCAGTATTTT. The rearrangement joins TRBV28 to TRBJ2-3; 7 nucleotides match TRBD1. The CDR3 sequence is 14 residues long. V was pared by 5 bases and J by 4 bases, with 6 bases of the junction left unmatched. Germline values: CDR1 MDHEN, CDR2 SYDVKM. Complete variable domain (other parts from reference TRBV28 and TRBJ2-3): DVKVTQSSRYLVKRTGEKVFLECVQDMDHENMFWYRQDPGLGLRLIYFSYDVKMKEKGDIPEGYSVSREKKERFSLILESASTNQTSMYLCASSQRGRSDTQYFGPGTRLTVL.

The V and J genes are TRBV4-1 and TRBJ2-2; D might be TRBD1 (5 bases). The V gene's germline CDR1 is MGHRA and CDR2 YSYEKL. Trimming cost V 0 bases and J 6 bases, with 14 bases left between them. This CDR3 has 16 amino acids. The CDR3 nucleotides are TGCGCCAGCAGCCAAGATGGGGCCAGGGCGGCCGGGGAGCTGTTTTTT. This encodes CASSQDGARAAGELFF.

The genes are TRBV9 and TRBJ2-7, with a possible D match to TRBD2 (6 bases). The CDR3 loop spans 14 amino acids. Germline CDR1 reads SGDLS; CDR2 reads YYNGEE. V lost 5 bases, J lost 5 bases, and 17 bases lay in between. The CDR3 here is CASSARGTGDEQYF. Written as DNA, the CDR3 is TGTGCCAGCAGTGCGCGGGGAACGGGCGACGAGCAGTACTTC.

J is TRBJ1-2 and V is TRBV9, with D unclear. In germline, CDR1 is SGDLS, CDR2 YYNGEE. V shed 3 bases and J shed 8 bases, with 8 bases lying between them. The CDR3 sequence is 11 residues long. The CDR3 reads CASSARGGYTF. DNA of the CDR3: TGTGCCAGCAGCGCGCGCGGCGGCTACACCTTC.

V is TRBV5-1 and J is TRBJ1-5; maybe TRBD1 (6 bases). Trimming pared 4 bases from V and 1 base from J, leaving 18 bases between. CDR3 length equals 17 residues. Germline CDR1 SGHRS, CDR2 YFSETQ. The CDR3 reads CASSRLPQGLSNQPQHF. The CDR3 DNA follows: TGCGCCAGCAGCCGCCTGCCGCAGGGGTTAAGCAATCAGCCCCAGCATTTT. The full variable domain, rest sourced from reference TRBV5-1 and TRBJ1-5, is KAGVTQTPRYLIKTRGQQVTLSCSPISGHRSVSWYQQTPGQGLQFLFEYFSETQRNKGNFPGRFSGRQFSNSRSEMNVSTLELGDSALYLCASSRLPQGLSNQPQHFGDGTRLSIL.

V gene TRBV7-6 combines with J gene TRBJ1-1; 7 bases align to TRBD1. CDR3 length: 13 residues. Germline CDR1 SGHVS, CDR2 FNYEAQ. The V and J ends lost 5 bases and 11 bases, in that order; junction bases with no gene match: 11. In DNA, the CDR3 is TGTGCCAGCAGCCCCCGGACAGGAATGGGGGCTTTCTTT. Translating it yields CASSPRTGMGAFF.

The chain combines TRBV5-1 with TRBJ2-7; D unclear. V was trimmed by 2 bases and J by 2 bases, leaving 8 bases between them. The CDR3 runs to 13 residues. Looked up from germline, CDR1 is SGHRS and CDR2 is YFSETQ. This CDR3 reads CASSFEGTYEQYF. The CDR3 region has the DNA TGCGCCAGCAGCTTTGAAGGGACCTACGAGCAGTACTTC.

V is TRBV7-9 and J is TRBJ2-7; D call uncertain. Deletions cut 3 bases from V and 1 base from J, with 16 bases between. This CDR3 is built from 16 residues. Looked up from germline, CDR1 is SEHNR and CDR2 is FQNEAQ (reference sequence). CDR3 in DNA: TGTGCCAGCAGCTTGCCCCCTCGGGTTTTTTCCTACGAGCAGTACTTC. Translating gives CASSLPPRVFSYEQYF.

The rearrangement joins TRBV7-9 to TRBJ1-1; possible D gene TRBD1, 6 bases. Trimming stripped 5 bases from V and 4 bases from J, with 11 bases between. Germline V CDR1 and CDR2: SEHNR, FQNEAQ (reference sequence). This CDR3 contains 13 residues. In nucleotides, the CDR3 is TGTGCCAGCAGCCAGGGGACCCTCACTGAAGCTTTCTTT. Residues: CASSQGTLTEAFF.

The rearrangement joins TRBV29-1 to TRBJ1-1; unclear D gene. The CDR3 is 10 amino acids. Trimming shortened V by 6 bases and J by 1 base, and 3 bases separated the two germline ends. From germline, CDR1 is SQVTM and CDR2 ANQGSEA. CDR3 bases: TGCAGCGTCCGGAACACTGAAGCTTTCTTT. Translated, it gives CSVRNTEAFF.

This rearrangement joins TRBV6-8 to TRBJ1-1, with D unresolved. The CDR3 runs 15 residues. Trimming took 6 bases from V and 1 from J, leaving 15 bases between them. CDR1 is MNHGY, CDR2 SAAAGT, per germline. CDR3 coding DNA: TGTGCCAGCAGCCCCTTTCGTGGAGAGAACACTGAAGCTTTCTTT. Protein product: CASSPFRGENTEAFF.

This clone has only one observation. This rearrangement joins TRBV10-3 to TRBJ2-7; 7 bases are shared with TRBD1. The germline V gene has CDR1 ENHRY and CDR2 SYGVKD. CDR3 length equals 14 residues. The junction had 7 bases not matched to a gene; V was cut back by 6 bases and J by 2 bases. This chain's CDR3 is CAIRAGTATYEQYF. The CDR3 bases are TGTGCCATCAGAGCCGGGACAGCCACCTACGAGCAGTACTTC.

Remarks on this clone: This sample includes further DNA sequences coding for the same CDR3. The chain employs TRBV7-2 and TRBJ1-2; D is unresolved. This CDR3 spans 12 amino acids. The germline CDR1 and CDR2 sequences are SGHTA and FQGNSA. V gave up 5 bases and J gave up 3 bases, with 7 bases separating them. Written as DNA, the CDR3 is TGTGCCAGCAGCCCCCGAGACTATGGCTACACCTTC. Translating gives CASSPRDYGYTF.

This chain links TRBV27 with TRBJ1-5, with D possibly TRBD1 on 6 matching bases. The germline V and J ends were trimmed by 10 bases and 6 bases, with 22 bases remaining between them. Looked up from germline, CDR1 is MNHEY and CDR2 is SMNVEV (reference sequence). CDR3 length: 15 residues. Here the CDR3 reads CATSRWEGGSQPQHF. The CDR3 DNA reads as TGTGCCACCTCCCGTTGGGAGGGGGGGAGTCAGCCCCAGCATTTT.

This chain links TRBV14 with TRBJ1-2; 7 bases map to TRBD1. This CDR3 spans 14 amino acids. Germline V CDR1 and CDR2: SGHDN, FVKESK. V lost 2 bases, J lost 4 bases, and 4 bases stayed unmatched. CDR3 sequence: CASSQTGARYGYTF. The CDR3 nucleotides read TGTGCCAGCAGCCAAACAGGGGCGCGCTATGGCTACACCTTC.

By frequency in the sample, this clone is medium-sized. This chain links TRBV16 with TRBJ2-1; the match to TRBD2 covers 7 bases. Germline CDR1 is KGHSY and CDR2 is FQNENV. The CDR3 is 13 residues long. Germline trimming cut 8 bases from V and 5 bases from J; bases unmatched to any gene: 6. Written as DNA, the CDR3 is TGTGCCAGCTACGCAGCGGGGCACAATGAGCAGTTCTTC. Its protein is CASYAAGHNEQFF.

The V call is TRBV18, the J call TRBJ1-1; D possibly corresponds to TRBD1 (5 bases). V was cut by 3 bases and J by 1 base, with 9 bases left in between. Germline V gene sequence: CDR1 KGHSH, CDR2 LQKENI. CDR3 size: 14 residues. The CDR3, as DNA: TGTGCCAGCTCACCGCTTCAGGGGAACACTGAAGCTTTCTTT. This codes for CASSPLQGNTEAFF.

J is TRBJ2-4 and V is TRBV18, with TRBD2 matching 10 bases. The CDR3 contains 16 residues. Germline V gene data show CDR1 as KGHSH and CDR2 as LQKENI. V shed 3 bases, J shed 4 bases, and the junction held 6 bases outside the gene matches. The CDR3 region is CASSPPGAGGKNIQYF. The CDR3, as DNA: TGTGCCAGCTCACCCCCGGGAGCGGGGGGGAAAAACATTCAGTACTTC.

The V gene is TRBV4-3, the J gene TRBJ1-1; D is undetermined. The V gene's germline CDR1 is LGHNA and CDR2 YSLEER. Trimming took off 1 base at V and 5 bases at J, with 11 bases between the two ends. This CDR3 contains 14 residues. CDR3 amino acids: CASSQVGGGTEAFF. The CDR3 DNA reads TGCGCCAGCAGCCAAGTGGGTGGAGGGACTGAAGCTTTCTTT.

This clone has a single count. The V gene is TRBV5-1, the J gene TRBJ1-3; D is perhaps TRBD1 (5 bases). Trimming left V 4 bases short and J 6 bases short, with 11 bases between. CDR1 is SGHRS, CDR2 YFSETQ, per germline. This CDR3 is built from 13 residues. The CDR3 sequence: CASSPGSTNTIYF. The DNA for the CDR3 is TGCGCCAGCAGCCCAGGGTCTACAAACACCATATATTTT.